This T cell receptor beta chain was recovered during a study of OX40 agonist ivuxolimab in advanced cancers. Patients had blood sampled at baseline and again on cycle 4 day 1 and cycle 7 day 1. The CDR3 sequence is 13 residues long. From germline, CDR1 is LNHDA and CDR2 SQIVND (reference sequence). The V end lost 3 bases, the J end lost 4 bases, and 9 bases lay between the germline ends. Produced via immunoSEQ multiplex PCR; TCRdb's table is partial and in-frame only. The repertoire holds 15,000 to 20,000 clones, with over 60% as singletons. This receptor was obtained from an adult with an advanced solid tumor such as melanoma, head and neck, liver or kidney cancer. The chain joins TRBV19 to TRBJ1-1, with a tentative D call TRBD1 (6 bases). The sample consisted of CD4+ or CD8+ T cells sorted from blood, taken in a trial of the OX40 agonist ivuxolimab. The DNA of the CDR3 is TGTGCCAGTAGTATCCAGGGGTTCACTGAAGCTTTCTTT. Translation gives CASSIQGFTEAFF.